These T cell receptor beta chains were read from a single sample in a study of T cell responses to AZD1222 COVID-19 vaccine. Profiled with immunoSEQ multiplex PCR; TCRdb holds only in-frame clones, not every one. The sample contains roughly 100,000 clones, approximately 90% of which appear only once. This specimen consisted of peripheral blood, obtained on day 0 of AZD1222 vaccination. All receptors derive from an adult in good health. CDR3s include the opening cysteine and the closing phenylalanine or tryptophan. D genes are given only for firm matches. Clone sizes are given selectively: once, few, many, or a class where the clone is expanded.

TRBV7-6	NA	NA	14	TRBJ2-1	TGTGCCAGCAGCTTAGGTGGGGGGGCCGGAGAGCAGTTCTTC	CASSLGGGAGEQFF
TRBV5-6	NA	NA	14	TRBJ2-7	TGTGCCAGCAGCTTGGACCCAGGACCCTACGAGCAGTACTTC	CASSLDPGPYEQYF
TRBV7-6	NA	NA	16	TRBJ2-1	TGTGCCAGCAGCTTAGTTAGTTCTAGTTCCTACAATGAGCAGTTCTTC	CASSLVSSSSYNEQFF
TRBV19	NA	NA	17	TRBJ2-6	TGTGCCAGTAGTATCCAGGGGGGGAGCTCTGGGGCCAACGTCCTGACTTTC	CASSIQGGSSGANVLTF
TRBV7-8	NA	TRBD2	15	TRBJ2-1	TGTGCCAGCACGGGACTAGTTGGTTCCGGCAATGAGCAGTTCTTC	CASTGLVGSGNEQFF
TRBV5-4	NA	NA	16	TRBJ2-1	TGTGCCAGCAGCCGAGGGACCAGGGGAGGGCACAATGAGCAGTTCTTC	CASSRGTRGGHNEQFF
TRBV12-3/TRBV12-4	NA	NA	12	TRBJ1-3	TGTGCCGCCAGGGACTCTGGAAACACCATATATTTT	CAARDSGNTIYF
TRBV4-1	NA	NA	16	TRBJ2-3	TGCGCCAGCAGCCAAGATTGGCAGGGTAATACAGATACGCAGTATTTT	CASSQDWQGNTDTQYF
TRBV11-3	NA	TRBD1	14	TRBJ2-2	TGTGCCAGCAGCTACGACAGGGGCGCCGGGGAGCTGTTTTTT	CASSYDRGAGELFF
TRBV15	NA	TRBD1	15	TRBJ1-5	TGTGCCACCAGCAGCCGACAGGGGAGCAATCAGCCCCAGCATTTT	CATSSRQGSNQPQHF
TRBV12-5	NA	NA	15	TRBJ2-5	TGTGCTAGTGGTCCCCATCGGGCAGCCCAAGAGACCCAGTACTTC	CASGPHRAAQETQYF
TRBV5-1	NA	TRBD2	15	TRBJ2-5	TGCGCCAGCAGCCGGAGCGGGGGGGCTGGAGAGACCCAGTACTTC	CASSRSGGAGETQYF
TRBV3-1/TRBV3-2	NA	NA	13	TRBJ1-2	TGTGCCAGCAGCCTGACAAATTCCTATGGCTACACCTTC	CASSLTNSYGYTF
TRBV15	NA	NA	14	TRBJ1-6	TGTGCCACCAGCAGAGAGGGACCTGTTTTACCCCTCCACTTT	CATSREGPVLPLHF
TRBV12-3/TRBV12-4	NA	NA	13	TRBJ2-7	TGTGCCAGCAGTCCATTCTTTGGGGCCGAGCAGTACTTC	CASSPFFGAEQYF
TRBV6-5	NA	NA	15	TRBJ1-2	TGTGCCAGCAGTACAAGTCTGGGCCCCTCGGAAAGCTACACCTTC	CASSTSLGPSESYTF
TRBV6-5	NA	NA	13	TRBJ1-5	TGTGCCAGCAGCCTACAGGGACCTCAGCCCCAGCATTTT	CASSLQGPQPQHF
TRBV6-5	NA	NA	12	TRBJ1-1	TGTGCCAGCAATCGGGGGGACACTGAAGCTTTCTTT	CASNRGDTEAFF
TRBV14	NA	NA	13	TRBJ1-3	TGTGCCAGCAGCCAAGGTAGATCGGACACCATATATTTT	CASSQGRSDTIYF
TRBV7-8	once	TRBD1	15	TRBJ2-3	TGTGCCAGCAGCTCAGGGACAGAAAACACAGATACGCAGTATTTT	CASSSGTENTDTQYF
TRBV30	NA	NA	18	TRBJ2-1	TGTGCTCTGGGAGGGGGACGCCATTCCCGAAGCTCCTACAATGAGCAGTTCTTC	CALGGGRHSRSSYNEQFF
TRBV4-2	few	NA	16	TRBJ1-3	TGTGCCAGCAGCTACAACTCCGGGATCTCTGGAAACACCATATATTTT	CASSYNSGISGNTIYF
TRBV2	NA	TRBD1	14	TRBJ2-1	TGTGCCAGAGTCCGGGACAGGGCCTACAATGAGCAGTTCTTC	CARVRDRAYNEQFF
TRBV19	NA	NA	13	TRBJ2-2	TGTGCCAGTAGTATAGTTAACACCGGGGAGCTGTTTTTT	CASSIVNTGELFF
TRBV12-3/TRBV12-4	many	TRBD1	13	TRBJ1-5	TGTGCCAGCAGTCGACAGGGAGGTCAGCCCCAGCATTTT	CASSRQGGQPQHF
TRBV5-1	NA	TRBD2	15	TRBJ2-1	TGCGCCAGCAGCGGTAGCGGGGGCTCCTACAATGAGCAGTTCTTC	CASSGSGGSYNEQFF
TRBV7-3	NA	NA	13	TRBJ2-5	TGTGCCAGCAGCTTAATCAGCCAAGAGACCCAGTACTTC	CASSLISQETQYF
TRBV19	NA	NA	14	TRBJ1-2	TGTGCCAGTAGTATATCCCCCTCAGGCTATGGCTACACCTTC	CASSISPSGYGYTF
TRBV14	NA	TRBD1	16	TRBJ2-7	TGTGCCAGCAGCCATAAAGGGACAGCCCCTTCCTACGAGCAGTACTTC	CASSHKGTAPSYEQYF
TRBV27	NA	TRBD1	13	TRBJ2-7	TGTGCCAGCAGTATCCGGACAGGCTACGAGCAGTACTTC	CASSIRTGYEQYF
TRBV19	once	NA	16	TRBJ1-4	TGTGCCAGTAGTATATCGACACTCCTAACTAATGAAAAACTGTTTTTT	CASSISTLLTNEKLFF
TRBV5-1	NA	NA	16	TRBJ1-1	TGCGCCAGCAGCTTGCAAGGGGCAGGGATCAACACTGAAGCTTTCTTT	CASSLQGAGINTEAFF
TRBV7-8	NA	NA	13	TRBJ1-5	TGTGCCAGCAGCTACTCAGGGGATCAGCCCCAGCATTTT	CASSYSGDQPQHF
TRBV7-3	NA	NA	15	TRBJ2-2	TGTGCCAGCAGCTTAATGGGACAGAACACCGGGGAGCTGTTTTTT	CASSLMGQNTGELFF
TRBV25-1	NA	NA	13	TRBJ1-1	TGTGCCAGCAGTGAGCTGCAAAACACTGAAGCTTTCTTT	CASSELQNTEAFF
TRBV4-1	NA	NA	12	TRBJ2-7	TGCGCCAGCCTGGACGCAAACTACGAGCAGTACTTC	CASLDANYEQYF
TRBV6-5	few	NA	12	TRBJ1-1	TGTGCCAGCAGGCGAGCGAACACTGAAGCTTTCTTT	CASRRANTEAFF
TRBV10-1	NA	NA	13	TRBJ2-7	TGCGCCAGCAGTGAGCAGGGAGGATACGAGCAGTACTTC	CASSEQGGYEQYF
TRBV19	once	NA	15	TRBJ1-1	TGTGCCAGTAGTATAGCCCTGGGAAGGAACACTGAAGCTTTCTTT	CASSIALGRNTEAFF
TRBV5-1	NA	NA	14	TRBJ1-3	TGCGCCAGCAGCTTGGACAGGATTGGAAACACCATATATTTT	CASSLDRIGNTIYF
TRBV18	NA	NA	17	TRBJ2-3	TGTGCCAGCTCACCACTCCCCCGGGCCCCCGGCACAGATACGCAGTATTTT	CASSPLPRAPGTDTQYF
TRBV18	NA	TRBD1	14	TRBJ2-5	TGTGCCAGCTCACCCTTGGACAGGGACGAGACCCAGTACTTC	CASSPLDRDETQYF
TRBV5-1	NA	NA	14	TRBJ1-1	TGCGCCAGCAGCCAAGATAGGAGGGCTACTGAAGCTTTCTTT	CASSQDRRATEAFF
TRBV5-4	NA	NA	16	TRBJ1-3	TGTGCCAGCAGTCGTCCGGGATCCACCTCTGGAAACACCATATATTTT	CASSRPGSTSGNTIYF
TRBV2	NA	TRBD1	17	TRBJ2-6	TGTGCCAGCAGTGTGGGACAGTATTTCTCTGGGGCCAACGTCCTGACTTTC	CASSVGQYFSGANVLTF
TRBV2	NA	NA	14	TRBJ1-2	TGTGCCAGCAGTTTCCAGGCAACTAACTATGGCTACACCTTC	CASSFQATNYGYTF
TRBV5-4	NA	NA	15	TRBJ2-5	TGTGCCAGCAGGCTTGGGGGGGCGAACCAAGAGACCCAGTACTTC	CASRLGGANQETQYF
TRBV3-1/TRBV3-2	NA	NA	14	TRBJ1-4	TGTGCCAGCAGCCAAGGTACAACTAATGAAAAACTGTTTTTT	CASSQGTTNEKLFF
TRBV10-3	NA	NA	12	TRBJ2-7	TGTGCCATCAGTGGAGGCTCTTACGAGCAGTACTTC	CAISGGSYEQYF